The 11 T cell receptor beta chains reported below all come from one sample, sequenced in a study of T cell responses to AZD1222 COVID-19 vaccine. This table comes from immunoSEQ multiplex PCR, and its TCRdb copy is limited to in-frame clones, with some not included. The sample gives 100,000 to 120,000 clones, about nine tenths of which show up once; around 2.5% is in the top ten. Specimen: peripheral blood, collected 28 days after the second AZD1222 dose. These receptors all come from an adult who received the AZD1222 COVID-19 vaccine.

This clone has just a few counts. CDR3 sequence (DNA): TGTGCCAGCAGTTCCACCGGGGACAGGGGAGGTGAGCAGTACTTC. This encodes CASSSTGDRGGEQYF. The V and J genes are TRBV28 and TRBJ2-7; the match to TRBD1 covers 10 bases. The CDR3 has 15 amino acids. The germline gives CDR1 MDHEN, CDR2 SYDVKM. V was clipped by 4 bases and J by 7 bases; unmatched bases: 10.

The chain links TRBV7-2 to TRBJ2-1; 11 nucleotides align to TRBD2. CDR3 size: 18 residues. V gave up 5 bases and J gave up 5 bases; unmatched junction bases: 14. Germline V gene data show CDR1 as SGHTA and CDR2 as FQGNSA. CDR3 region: CASSKVAGLAGGDNEQFF. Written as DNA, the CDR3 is TGTGCCAGCAGCAAGGTCGCAGGGCTAGCGGGGGGTGACAATGAGCAGTTCTTC.

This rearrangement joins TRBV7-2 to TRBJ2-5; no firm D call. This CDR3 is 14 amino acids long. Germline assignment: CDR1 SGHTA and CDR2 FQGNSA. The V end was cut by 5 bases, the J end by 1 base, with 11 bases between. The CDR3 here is CASSKDRGQETQYF. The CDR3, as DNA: TGTGCCAGCAGCAAGGACCGCGGCCAAGAGACCCAGTACTTC.

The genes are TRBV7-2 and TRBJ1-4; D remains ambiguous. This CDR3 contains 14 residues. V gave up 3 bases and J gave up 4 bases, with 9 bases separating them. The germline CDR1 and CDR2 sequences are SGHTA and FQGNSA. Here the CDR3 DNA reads TGTGCCAGCAGCTTTAGTGTCATTAATGAAAAACTGTTTTTT. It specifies CASSFSVINEKLFF.

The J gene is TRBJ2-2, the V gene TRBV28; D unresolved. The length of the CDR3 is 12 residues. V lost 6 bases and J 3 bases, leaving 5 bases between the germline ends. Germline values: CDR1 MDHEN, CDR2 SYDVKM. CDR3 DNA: TGTGCCAGCAGCCCTTACACCGGGGAGCTGTTTTTT. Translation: CASSPYTGELFF.

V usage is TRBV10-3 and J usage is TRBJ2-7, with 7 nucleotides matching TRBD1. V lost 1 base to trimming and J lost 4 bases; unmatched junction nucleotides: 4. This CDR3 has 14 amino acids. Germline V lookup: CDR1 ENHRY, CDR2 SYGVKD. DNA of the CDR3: TGTGCCATCAGTGAGTATGGGACAGAGTACGAGCAGTACTTC. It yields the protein CAISEYGTEYEQYF.

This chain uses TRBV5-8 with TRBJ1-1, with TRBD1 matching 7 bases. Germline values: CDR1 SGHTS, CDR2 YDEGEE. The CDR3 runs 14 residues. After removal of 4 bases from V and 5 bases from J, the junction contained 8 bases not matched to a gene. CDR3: CASSGQGGRTEAFF. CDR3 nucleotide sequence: TGTGCCAGCAGCGGGCAGGGGGGGAGGACTGAAGCTTTCTTT.

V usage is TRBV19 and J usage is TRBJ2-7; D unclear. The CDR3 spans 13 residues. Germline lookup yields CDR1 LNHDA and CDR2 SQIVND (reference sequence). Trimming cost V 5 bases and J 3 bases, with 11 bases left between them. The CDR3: CASSAGSDYEQYF. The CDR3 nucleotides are TGTGCCAGTAGTGCAGGAAGCGACTACGAGCAGTACTTC. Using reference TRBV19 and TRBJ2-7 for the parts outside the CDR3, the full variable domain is DGGITQSPKYLFRKEGQNVTLSCEQNLNHDAMYWYRQDPGQGLRLIYYSQIVNDFQKGDIAEGYSVSREKKESFPLTVTSAQKNPTAFYLCASSAGSDYEQYFGPGTRLTVT.

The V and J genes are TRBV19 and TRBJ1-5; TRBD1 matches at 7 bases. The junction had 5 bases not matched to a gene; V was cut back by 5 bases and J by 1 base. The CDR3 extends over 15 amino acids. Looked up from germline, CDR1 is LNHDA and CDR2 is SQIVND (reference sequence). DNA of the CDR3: TGTGCCAGTAGTTACAGGGGTCTCAGCAATCAGCCCCAGCATTTT. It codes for CASSYRGLSNQPQHF.

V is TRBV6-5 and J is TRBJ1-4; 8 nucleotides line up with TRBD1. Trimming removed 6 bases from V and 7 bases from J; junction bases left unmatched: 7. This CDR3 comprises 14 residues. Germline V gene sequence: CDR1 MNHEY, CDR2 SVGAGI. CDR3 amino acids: CASSPGGWGEKLFF. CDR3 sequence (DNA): TGTGCCAGCAGCCCAGGGGGCTGGGGTGAAAAACTGTTTTTT.

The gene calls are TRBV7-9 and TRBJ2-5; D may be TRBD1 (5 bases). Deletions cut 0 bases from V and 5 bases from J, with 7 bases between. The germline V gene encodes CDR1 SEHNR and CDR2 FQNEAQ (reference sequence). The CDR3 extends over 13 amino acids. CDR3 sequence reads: CASSLAAGETQYF. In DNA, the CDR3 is TGTGCCAGCAGCTTAGCGGCAGGGGAGACCCAGTACTTC.